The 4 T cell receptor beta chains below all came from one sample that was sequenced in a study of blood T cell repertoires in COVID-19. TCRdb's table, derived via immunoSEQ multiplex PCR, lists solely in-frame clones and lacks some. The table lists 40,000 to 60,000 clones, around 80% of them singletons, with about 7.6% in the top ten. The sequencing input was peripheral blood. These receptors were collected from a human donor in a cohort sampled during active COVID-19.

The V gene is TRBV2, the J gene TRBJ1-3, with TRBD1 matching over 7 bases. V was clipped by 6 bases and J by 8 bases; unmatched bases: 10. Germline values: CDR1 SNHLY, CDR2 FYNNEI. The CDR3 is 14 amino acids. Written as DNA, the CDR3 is TGTGCCAGCAGCCCCAGGGGGTATGGCGACACCATATATTTT. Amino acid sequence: CASSPRGYGDTIYF.

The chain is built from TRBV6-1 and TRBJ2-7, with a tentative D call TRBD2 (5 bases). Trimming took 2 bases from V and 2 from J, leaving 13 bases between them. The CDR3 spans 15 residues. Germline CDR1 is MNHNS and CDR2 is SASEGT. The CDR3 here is CASSELGLAPYEQYF. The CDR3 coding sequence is TGTGCCAGCAGTGAACTTGGGCTAGCCCCCTACGAGCAGTACTTC.

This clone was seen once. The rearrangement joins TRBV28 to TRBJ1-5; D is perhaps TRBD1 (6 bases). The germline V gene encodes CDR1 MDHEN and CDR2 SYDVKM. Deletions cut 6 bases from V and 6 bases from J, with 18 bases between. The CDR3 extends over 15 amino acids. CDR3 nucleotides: TGTGCCAGCAGCCGCCCATCAGGGGTTCGTCAGCCCCAGCATTTT. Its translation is CASSRPSGVRQPQHF. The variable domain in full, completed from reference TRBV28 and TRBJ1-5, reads DVKVTQSSRYLVKRTGEKVFLECVQDMDHENMFWYRQDPGLGLRLIYFSYDVKMKEKGDIPEGYSVSREKKERFSLILESASTNQTSMYLCASSRPSGVRQPQHFGDGTRLSIL.

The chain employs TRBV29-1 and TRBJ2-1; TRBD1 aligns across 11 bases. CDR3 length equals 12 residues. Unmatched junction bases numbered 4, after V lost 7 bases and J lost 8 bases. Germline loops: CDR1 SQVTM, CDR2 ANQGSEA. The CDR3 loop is CSAGQGADEQFF. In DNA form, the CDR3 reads TGCAGCGCTGGACAGGGGGCGGATGAGCAGTTCTTC.